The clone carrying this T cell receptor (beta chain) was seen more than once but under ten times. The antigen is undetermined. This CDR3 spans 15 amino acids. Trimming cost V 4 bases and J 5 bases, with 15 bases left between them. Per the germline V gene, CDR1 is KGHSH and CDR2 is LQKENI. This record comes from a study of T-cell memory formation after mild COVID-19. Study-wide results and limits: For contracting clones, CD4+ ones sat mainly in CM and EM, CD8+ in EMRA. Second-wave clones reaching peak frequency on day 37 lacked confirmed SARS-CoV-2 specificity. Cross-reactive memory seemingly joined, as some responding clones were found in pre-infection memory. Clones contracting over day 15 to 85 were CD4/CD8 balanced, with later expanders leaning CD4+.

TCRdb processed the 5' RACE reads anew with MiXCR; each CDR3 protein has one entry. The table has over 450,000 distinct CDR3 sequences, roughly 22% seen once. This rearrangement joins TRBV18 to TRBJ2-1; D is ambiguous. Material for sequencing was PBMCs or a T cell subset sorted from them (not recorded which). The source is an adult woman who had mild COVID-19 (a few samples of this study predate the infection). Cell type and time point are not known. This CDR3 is CASSRSQAADNEQFF. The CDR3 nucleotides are TGTGCCAGCTCACGGTCCCAAGCAGCCGACAATGAGCAGTTCTTC. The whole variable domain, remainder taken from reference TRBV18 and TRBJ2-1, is NAGVMQNPRHLVRRRGQEARLRCSPMKGHSHVYWYRQLPEEGLKFMVYLQKENIIDESGMPKERFSAEFPKEGPSILRIQQVVRGDSAAYFCASSRSQAADNEQFFGPGTRLTVL.